Listed here is a single T cell receptor beta chain. Germline V CDR1 and CDR2: SNHLY, FYNNEI. Trimming removed 11 bases at V and 4 bases at J, with 17 bases between. The CDR3 is made up of 13 amino acids. The sample originates from a study of blood T cell repertoires in COVID-19. Turning to the study itself: From T cells, B-cell-depleted T cells, or PBMCs came the material, which was cDNA or gDNA.

As handled by the study authors: From reference gene primer amplification, estimates of nucleated cell counts were derived. Method: immunoSEQ multiplex PCR; TCRdb's copy keeps in-frame clones and lacks some. V and J calls and clone size are those listed in that table; D and trimming were worked out from the DNA. The sample has about 49,000 clones; approximately 86% are singletons. V and J are TRBV2 and TRBJ1-2, with a tentative D call TRBD1 (5 bases). Sequencing used peripheral blood. The sequence came from a human donor in a cohort sampled during active COVID-19. CDR3 nucleotides: TGTGCCGGACATGGATCGGCAGGCTATGGCTACACCTTC. It specifies CAGHGSAGYGYTF.